The 20 T cell receptor beta chains below were found in one sample sequenced in a study of shared clonotypes between healthy human individuals. Measured with immunoSEQ multiplex PCR; TCRdb has only the in-frame clones, and not every one. Among 600,000 to 800,000 clones listed, 55% to 75% were seen once. The sample taken for sequencing was memory CD4+ T cells sorted from blood. The subset here: CD45RA-negative fraction. The receptors here all came from a woman aged 30 to 39 in good health.

The rearrangement joins TRBV5-8 to TRBJ2-7; 10 bases are a match to TRBD1. The CDR3 extends over 17 amino acids. Germline trimming cut 0 bases from V and 1 base from J; bases unmatched to any gene: 7. Germline values: CDR1 SGHTS, CDR2 YDEGEE. Here the CDR3 DNA reads TGTGCCAGCAGCTTGGGTGTTGGGACAGGGGATTCCTACGAGCAGTACTTC. Its protein is CASSLGVGTGDSYEQYF.

This sequence joins TRBV2 and TRBJ2-4, with 12 bases aligning to TRBD2. V shed 10 bases, J shed 8 bases, and the junction held 6 bases outside the gene matches. This CDR3 has 13 amino acids. Germline assignment: CDR1 SNHLY and CDR2 FYNNEI. CDR3 protein: CANRLAGVDIQYF. For the CDR3, the DNA is TGTGCCAACCGACTAGCGGGAGTTGACATTCAGTACTTC. Based on the CDR3 plus reference TRBV2 and TRBJ2-4, the full variable domain is EPEVTQTPSHQVTQMGQEVILRCVPISNHLYFYWYRQILGQKVEFLVSFYNNEISEKSEIFDDQFSVERPDGSNFTLKIRSTKLEDSAMYFCANRLAGVDIQYFGAGTRLSVL.

The chain couples TRBV5-1 to TRBJ2-3; TRBD1 or TRBD2 may be the D gene (5 bases each). Germline V CDR1 and CDR2: SGHRS, YFSETQ. The CDR3 is 15 amino acids. The V end was cut by 4 bases, the J end by 2 bases, with 14 bases between. The CDR3 here is CASSLGVGHTDTQYF. CDR3 nucleotides: TGCGCCAGCAGCCTGGGGGTAGGCCACACAGATACGCAGTATTTT.

This clone was observed a few times. This chain uses TRBV11-3 with TRBJ2-1; D is possibly TRBD1 (6 bases). Germline lookup yields CDR1 SGHNT and CDR2 YENEEA. This CDR3 is built from 15 residues. V gave up 5 bases and J gave up 10 bases, with 21 bases separating them. The chain's CDR3 is CASSIGADRSREQFF. The CDR3 bases are TGTGCCAGCAGCATCGGGGCCGACAGGAGCCGCGAGCAGTTCTTC.

This clone has just one count. The chain uses TRBV5-5 and TRBJ1-5; TRBD1 agrees at 7 bases. The CDR3 contains 15 residues. Trimming removed 4 bases from V and 4 bases from J; junction bases left unmatched: 8. The V gene's germline CDR1 is SGHKS and CDR2 YYEKEE (reference sequence). This CDR3 reads CASSQTGLPNQPQHF. DNA of the CDR3: TGTGCCAGCAGCCAGACAGGGTTACCAAATCAGCCCCAGCATTTT. The full variable domain, rest sourced from reference TRBV5-5 and TRBJ1-5, is DAGVTQSPTHLIKTRGQQVTLRCSPISGHKSVSWYQQVLGQGPQFIFQYYEKEERGRGNFPDRFSARQFPNYSSELNVNALLLGDSALYLCASSQTGLPNQPQHFGDGTRLSIL.

The V gene is TRBV6-5, the J gene TRBJ1-2; D call uncertain. V gave up 0 bases and J gave up 4 bases, with 6 bases separating them. CDR1 and CDR2 from the germline V gene are MNHEY and SVGAGI. This CDR3 is built from 13 residues. CDR3 residues: CASSYSPSYGYTF. The DNA for the CDR3 is TGTGCCAGCAGTTACTCGCCCAGCTATGGCTACACCTTC.

In regard to this clone: This may be a read error, as it is one base from a much larger clone. This chain links TRBV4-2 with TRBJ2-5, with D hard to call. The CDR3 is 11 amino acids. V dropped 0 bases and J dropped 4 bases, with 0 bases sitting between them. The V gene's germline CDR1 is LGHNA and CDR2 YNFKEQ. CDR3 region: CASSQEETQYF. The DNA of the CDR3 is TGTGCCAGCAGCCAAGAAGAGACCCAGTACTTC.

This clone appeared a few times. The chain links TRBV5-4 to TRBJ1-1; tentative D call: TRBD1 (5 bases). The CDR3 has 13 residues. V was clipped by 4 bases and J by 6 bases, with 13 bases between them. Germline values: CDR1 SGHNT, CDR2 YYREEE (reference sequence). The CDR3 DNA reads as TGTGCCAGCAGCGTCACAGGTACTGCTGAAGCTTTCTTT. As protein: CASSVTGTAEAFF.

The chain carries TRBV5-6 and TRBJ1-2; D perhaps matches TRBD1 (5 bases). The CDR3 runs 14 residues. Deletions cut 5 bases from V and 4 bases from J, with 15 bases between. Germline loops: CDR1 SGHDT, CDR2 YYEEEE. CDR3: CASSNLDSPYGYTF. Written as DNA, the CDR3 is TGTGCCAGCAGTAACCTAGACAGCCCCTATGGCTACACCTTC.

The chain employs TRBV5-5 and TRBJ2-1; 12 nucleotides agree with TRBD2. This CDR3 has 16 residues. In germline, CDR1 is SGHKS, CDR2 YYEKEE (reference sequence). Germline trimming cut 5 bases from V and 4 bases from J; bases unmatched to any gene: 7. CDR3 protein: CASSPGLAGQYNEQFF. The DNA for the CDR3 is TGTGCCAGCAGTCCAGGACTAGCGGGGCAATACAATGAGCAGTTCTTC.

This chain connects TRBV9 to TRBJ2-3; TRBD2 matches 10 bases. This CDR3 has 17 amino acids. V trimming: 2 bases; J trimming: 2 bases; junction bases outside the gene matches: 8. From germline, CDR1 is SGDLS and CDR2 YYNGEE. The CDR3: CASSVMASGSLTDTQYF. The CDR3 bases are TGTGCCAGCAGCGTGATGGCTAGCGGGAGTCTCACAGATACGCAGTATTTT. Full variable domain (rest looked up from reference TRBV9 and TRBJ2-3): DSGVTQTPKHLITATGQRVTLRCSPRSGDLSVYWYQQSLDQGLQFLIQYYNGEERAKGNILERFSAQQFPDLHSELNLSSLELGDSALYFCASSVMASGSLTDTQYFGPGTRLTVL.

The CDR3 nucleotides read TGTGCCAGCCGACACGCTAGCGGGAGGGACAATGAGCAGTTCTTC. Translating it yields CASRHASGRDNEQFF. The genes are TRBV27 and TRBJ2-1; 12 bases line up with TRBD2. CDR3 length: 15 residues. The germline V gene has CDR1 MNHEY and CDR2 SMNVEV (reference sequence). After removal of 8 bases from V and 5 bases from J, the junction contained 7 bases not matched to a gene.

The chain is built from TRBV5-6 and TRBJ1-2, with a possible D match to TRBD1 (6 bases). V was shortened by 0 bases and J by 8 bases, with 20 bases between the two germline ends. The CDR3 consists of 16 residues. The germline V gene has CDR1 SGHDT and CDR2 YYEEEE. This CDR3 reads CASSLVVGPADRGYTF. The CDR3 nucleotides read TGTGCCAGCAGCTTGGTGGTCGGACCCGCCGACAGGGGCTACACCTTC.

This chain uses TRBV2 with TRBJ1-4, with a possible D match to TRBD1 (5 bases). The CDR3 spans 14 residues. V lost 5 bases to trimming and J lost 5 bases, with 12 bases between them. Germline V gives CDR1 SNHLY, CDR2 FYNNEI. The CDR3 DNA reads TGTGCCAGCAGTATGACAGAGGGAAATGAAAAACTGTTTTTT. Translation gives CASSMTEGNEKLFF.

The chain has TRBV12-5 and TRBJ2-7; D not resolved. The V gene's germline CDR1 is LGHNT and CDR2 FRNRAP. The CDR3 is made up of 11 amino acids. Between the trimmed V and J ends, which lost 4 bases and 11 bases, there was a span of 12 bases. The CDR3 loop is CASGYDGPKYF. As DNA, the CDR3 is TGTGCTAGTGGTTATGACGGTCCGAAGTACTTC.

This clone was counted a single time. V is TRBV5-6 and J is TRBJ2-7; TRBD1 agrees at 7 bases. Trimming took 7 bases from V and 4 from J; bases not matched to a gene: 14. In germline, CDR1 is SGHDT, CDR2 YYEEEE. This CDR3 has 15 amino acids. The CDR3 loop reads CASSRGGSLGYEQYF. For the CDR3, the DNA is TGTGCCAGCTCCCGAGGGGGCAGCCTGGGGTACGAGCAGTACTTC.

J is TRBJ2-4 and V is TRBV5-1, with D possibly TRBD1 on 6 matching bases. CDR3 length equals 14 residues. Per the germline V gene, CDR1 is SGHRS and CDR2 is YFSETQ. V was shortened by 4 bases and J by 8 bases, with 16 bases between the two germline ends. The CDR3 is CASSLGHEIDIQYF. CDR3 nucleotides: TGCGCCAGCAGCCTGGGACACGAGATAGACATTCAGTACTTC.

The CDR3 loop is CASSTGGAGETQYF. CDR3 nucleotides: TGTGCCAGTAGTACAGGGGGCGCGGGGGAGACCCAGTACTTC. The V call is TRBV19, the J call TRBJ2-5, with TRBD1 matching over 8 bases. Germline lookup yields CDR1 LNHDA and CDR2 SQIVND (reference sequence). The CDR3 has 14 amino acids. V was pared by 4 bases and J by 5 bases, with 6 bases of the junction left unmatched.

The sample holds one count of this clone. This chain connects TRBV5-1 to TRBJ2-2; 7 bases map to TRBD1. The CDR3 loop spans 15 amino acids. J gave up 3 bases and V 7 bases, and 9 bases lay outside the gene matches. CDR1 and CDR2 from the germline V gene are SGHRS and YFSETQ. CDR3 residues: CASFFGDRDTGELFF. CDR3 nucleotides: TGCGCCAGCTTTTTTGGGGACAGAGACACCGGGGAGCTGTTTTTT.

The chain has TRBV6-5 and TRBJ1-1; weak D call: TRBD1 (5 bases). Germline V gives CDR1 MNHEY, CDR2 SVGAGI. The CDR3 extends over 15 amino acids. Deletions cut 6 bases from V and 1 base from J, with 15 bases between. The CDR3 DNA is TGTGCCAGCAGGGTAGGTGCCAGGGCGAACACTGAAGCTTTCTTT. Translated, it gives CASRVGARANTEAFF.